Listed here are 14 T cell receptor beta chains from one sample, sequenced in a study of vaccination effects on CD4 cells after COVID-19. Isolation of CD4+ T cells took place after approximately ten days of culture. Participants each got two BNT162b2 or mRNA-1273 vaccine doses. Some clones are missing from TCRdb's copy, which holds only in-frame ones; the method was immunoSEQ multiplex PCR. The data hold about 39,000 clones, with about 67% observed a single time. Their antigens are not known. This specimen was CD4+ T cells from PBMCs cultured without peptide, taken after COVID-19 vaccination. Receptor source: a human donor who received a COVID-19 vaccine.

The chain is built from TRBV6-2 or TRBV6-3 and TRBJ1-5; 7 bases match TRBD1. The V gene end was trimmed by 5 bases and the J gene end by 4 bases; junction bases not matched to a gene: 2. Germline lookup yields CDR1 MNHEY and CDR2 SVGEGT. The CDR3 extends over 13 amino acids. The CDR3: CASSRQGNQPQHF. The CDR3 DNA is TGTGCCAGCAGTCGACAGGGTAATCAGCCCCAGCATTTT.

The V call is TRBV2, the J call TRBJ2-1, with TRBD2 identical over 13 bases. This CDR3 has 18 residues. Looked up from germline, CDR1 is SNHLY and CDR2 is FYNNEI. V lost 4 bases, J lost 6 bases, and 12 bases stayed unmatched. CDR3 nucleotide sequence: TGTGCCAGCAGTGTTGATCGGAAGGGACTAGCGGGACCCAATGAGCAGTTCTTC. Protein sequence: CASSVDRKGLAGPNEQFF.

J is TRBJ2-5 and V is TRBV5-1; D tentatively fits TRBD1 or TRBD2 (6 bases each). Looked up from germline, CDR1 is SGHRS and CDR2 is YFSETQ. V dropped 0 bases and J dropped 2 bases, with 14 bases sitting between them. CDR3 length equals 16 residues. The CDR3 reads CASSLVSGGDQETQYF. The CDR3 DNA follows: TGCGCCAGCAGCTTGGTGTCCGGGGGCGATCAAGAGACCCAGTACTTC.

The gene calls are TRBV6-5 and TRBJ2-2, with TRBD1 as a possible D gene (6 bases). The length of the CDR3 is 13 residues. Per the germline V gene, CDR1 is MNHEY and CDR2 is SVGAGI. Trimming took off 5 bases at V and 6 bases at J, with 10 bases between the two ends. In DNA form, the CDR3 reads TGTGCCAGCAGTCTCGCAGGGGCCGGGGAGCTGTTTTTT. Protein: CASSLAGAGELFF.

This chain connects TRBV6-5 to TRBJ1-1; no firm D call. The CDR3 runs to 13 residues. V lost 10 bases, J lost 0 bases, and 12 bases lay in between. Germline CDR1 reads MNHEY; CDR2 reads SVGAGI. The DNA for the CDR3 is TGTGCCACCCAAACTCCCTTGAACACTGAAGCTTTCTTT. Translating gives CATQTPLNTEAFF.

The V gene is TRBV5-8, the J gene TRBJ2-1, with 10 bases aligning to TRBD2. J was trimmed by 3 bases and V by 2 bases; bases with no gene match: 2. Per germline, CDR1 SGHTS and CDR2 YDEGEE. The length of the CDR3 is 15 residues. In nucleotides, the CDR3 is TGTGCCAGCAGCTTTCAGCGGGGGGGCTACAATGAGCAGTTCTTC. This codes for CASSFQRGGYNEQFF.

In DNA, the CDR3 is TGTGCCAGCAGTTTATATCCCCGAGGCGGGAGTTACAATGAGCAGTTCTTC. Its translation: CASSLYPRGGSYNEQFF. V is TRBV27 and J is TRBJ2-1; 7 nucleotides match TRBD2. This CDR3 has 17 residues. CDR1 and CDR2 from the germline V gene are MNHEY and SMNVEV (reference sequence). With V trimmed by 1 base and J by 4 bases, 10 bases remained unmatched.

The V and J genes are TRBV30 and TRBJ2-2, with 9 bases lining up with TRBD1. Germline V gives CDR1 GTSNPN, CDR2 SVGIG (reference sequence). The CDR3 has 14 residues. Trimming took 2 bases from V and 7 from J; bases not matched to a gene: 5. This CDR3 is CAWSSGQGVGELFF. The CDR3 coding sequence is TGTGCCTGGAGTTCGGGACAGGGTGTCGGGGAGCTGTTTTTT.

This clone came up a few times. V and J are TRBV14 and TRBJ2-2, with D perhaps matching TRBD2 (6 bases). This CDR3 is 17 amino acids long. V lost 0 bases and J 5 bases, leaving 16 bases between the germline ends. The germline gives CDR1 SGHDN, CDR2 FVKESK. CDR3 nucleotide sequence: TGTGCCAGCAGCCAAGATTGGGGGAGGCCGGATACCGGGGAGCTGTTTTTT. This gives the protein CASSQDWGRPDTGELFF.

This clone has only a few counts. V and J are TRBV4-1 and TRBJ2-7, with TRBD2 matching 10 bases. Losses at the gene ends were 4 bases for V and 2 bases for J; bases not matched to a gene: 8. This CDR3 spans 16 amino acids. CDR1 is MGHRA, CDR2 YSYEKL, per germline. CDR3 nucleotides: TGCGCCAGCAGCCCTGGGGGACTAGCGTTCACCTACGAGCAGTACTTC. Its protein product is CASSPGGLAFTYEQYF.

The CDR3: CASRPLTSGRNTGELFF. The DNA for the CDR3 is TGTGCCAGCAGACCCCTCACGAGCGGCCGGAACACCGGGGAGCTGTTTTTT. The V gene is TRBV7-6, the J gene TRBJ2-2, with D possibly TRBD2 on 5 matching bases. Germline V gene sequence: CDR1 SGHVS, CDR2 FNYEAQ. The CDR3 extends over 17 amino acids. Trimming removed 6 bases at V and 1 base at J, with 18 bases between.

This clone was seen once. The chain couples TRBV5-4 to TRBJ1-6, with 7 nucleotides matching TRBD1. The CDR3 sequence is 15 residues long. Trimming removed 10 bases from V and 0 bases from J; junction bases left unmatched: 7. Germline V CDR1 and CDR2: SGHNT, YYREEE (reference sequence). CDR3 loop: CAFGDRSSYNSPLHF. DNA of the CDR3: TGTGCCTTCGGGGACAGAAGCTCCTATAATTCACCCCTCCACTTT.

J is TRBJ2-3 and V is TRBV11-2; D uncertain. Germline loops: CDR1 SGHAT, CDR2 FQNNGV. The V gene lost 1 base and the J gene lost 7 bases, with 12 bases spanning the gap. CDR3 length equals 14 residues. CDR3 bases: TGTGCCAGCAGCTTAGTAGCTGCAGCCTATACGCAGTATTTT. Translation gives CASSLVAAAYTQYF.

The chain has TRBV15 and TRBJ1-1; D not certain. Per germline, CDR1 LNHNV and CDR2 YYDKDF (reference sequence). The CDR3 has 15 residues. V lost 1 base, J lost 3 bases, and 12 bases lay in between. The CDR3 is CATSRVTGRDTEAFF. The CDR3 region has the DNA TGTGCCACCAGCAGAGTGACGGGCAGAGACACTGAAGCTTTCTTT.